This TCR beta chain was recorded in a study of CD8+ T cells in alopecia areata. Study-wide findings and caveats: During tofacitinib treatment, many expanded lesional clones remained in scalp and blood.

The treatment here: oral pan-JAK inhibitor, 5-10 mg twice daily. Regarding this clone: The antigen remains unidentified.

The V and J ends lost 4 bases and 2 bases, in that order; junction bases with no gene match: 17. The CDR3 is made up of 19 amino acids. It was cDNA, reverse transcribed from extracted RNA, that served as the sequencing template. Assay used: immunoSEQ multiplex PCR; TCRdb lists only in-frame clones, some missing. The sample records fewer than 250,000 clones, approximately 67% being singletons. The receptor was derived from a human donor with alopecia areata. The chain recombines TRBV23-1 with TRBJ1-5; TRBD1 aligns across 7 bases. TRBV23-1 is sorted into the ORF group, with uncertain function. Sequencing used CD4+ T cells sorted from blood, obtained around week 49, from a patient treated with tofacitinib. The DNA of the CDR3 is TGCGCCAGCAGTCCCCCACAGGGGTACCGTCGGAAGGGCAATCAGCCCCAGCATTTT. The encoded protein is CASSPPQGYRRKGNQPQHF.